This T cell receptor (beta chain) was found in a study of T cell responses to AZD1222 COVID-19 vaccine. Regarding the study as a whole: White British donors predominated, females outnumbered males, and clonal diversity was possibly underestimated. Close to half of all spike-specific TCRs reportedly target regions of the variants that are unmutated.

Remarks on this clone: The antigen remains unidentified.

CDR3 length equals 13 residues. V was cut by 0 bases and J by 8 bases, with 10 bases left in between. Looked up from germline, CDR1 is LGHDT and CDR2 is YNNKEL (reference sequence). The assay was immunoSEQ multiplex PCR, and TCRdb's table has in-frame clones only and misses some. The sample includes over 150,000 clones, 90% of them seen just once. This chain connects TRBV3-1 (or the pseudogene TRBV3-2) to TRBJ1-2; no clear D. The TCR was taken from an adult in good health. The sample consisted of peripheral blood, taken on day 0 of AZD1222 vaccination. The CDR3 DNA reads TGTGCCAGCAGCCAAGATTATAGGTACGGCTACACCTTC. Translation: CASSQDYRYGYTF.